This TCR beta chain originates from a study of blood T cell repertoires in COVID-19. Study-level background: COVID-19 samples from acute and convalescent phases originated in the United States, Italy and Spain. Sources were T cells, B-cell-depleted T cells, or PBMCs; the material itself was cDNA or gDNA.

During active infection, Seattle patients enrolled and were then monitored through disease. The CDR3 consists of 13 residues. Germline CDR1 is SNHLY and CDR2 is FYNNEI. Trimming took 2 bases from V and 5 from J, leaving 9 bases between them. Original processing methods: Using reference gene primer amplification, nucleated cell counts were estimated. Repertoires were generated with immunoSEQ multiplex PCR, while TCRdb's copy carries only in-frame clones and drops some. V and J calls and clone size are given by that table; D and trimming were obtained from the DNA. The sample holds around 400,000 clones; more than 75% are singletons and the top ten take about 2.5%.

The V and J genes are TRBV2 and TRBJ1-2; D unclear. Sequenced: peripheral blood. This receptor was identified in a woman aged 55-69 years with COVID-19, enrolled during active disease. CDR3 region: CASSENRGYGYTF. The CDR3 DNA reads TGTGCCAGCAGTGAAAATAGAGGGTATGGCTACACCTTC.